This T cell receptor (beta chain) is from a study of CD8 T cells in Susac syndrome. Study as a whole: Five or six sequenced Susac syndrome patients had clinically active disease, while fewer than ten were in remission.

This CDR3 has 14 amino acids. V dropped 2 bases and J dropped 4 bases, with 11 bases sitting between them. It was with random hexamers that about 0.45 to 1 ug RNA was reverse transcribed. MiXCR, run by TCRdb on the immunoSEQ multiplex PCR reads, gives a single entry per CDR3 protein. The sample consists of 120,000 or so distinct CDR3 sequences, about 94% of them appearing once. The chain uses TRBV12-3 or TRBV12-4 and TRBJ2-5; no clear D gene. Sequenced sample: CD8+ T cells from PBMCs. The sequence was obtained from a human donor with Susac syndrome. The chain's CDR3 is CASSLSLSVETQYF. The CDR3 DNA is TGTGCCAGCAGTTTATCACTGTCTGTAGAGACCCAGTACTTC.